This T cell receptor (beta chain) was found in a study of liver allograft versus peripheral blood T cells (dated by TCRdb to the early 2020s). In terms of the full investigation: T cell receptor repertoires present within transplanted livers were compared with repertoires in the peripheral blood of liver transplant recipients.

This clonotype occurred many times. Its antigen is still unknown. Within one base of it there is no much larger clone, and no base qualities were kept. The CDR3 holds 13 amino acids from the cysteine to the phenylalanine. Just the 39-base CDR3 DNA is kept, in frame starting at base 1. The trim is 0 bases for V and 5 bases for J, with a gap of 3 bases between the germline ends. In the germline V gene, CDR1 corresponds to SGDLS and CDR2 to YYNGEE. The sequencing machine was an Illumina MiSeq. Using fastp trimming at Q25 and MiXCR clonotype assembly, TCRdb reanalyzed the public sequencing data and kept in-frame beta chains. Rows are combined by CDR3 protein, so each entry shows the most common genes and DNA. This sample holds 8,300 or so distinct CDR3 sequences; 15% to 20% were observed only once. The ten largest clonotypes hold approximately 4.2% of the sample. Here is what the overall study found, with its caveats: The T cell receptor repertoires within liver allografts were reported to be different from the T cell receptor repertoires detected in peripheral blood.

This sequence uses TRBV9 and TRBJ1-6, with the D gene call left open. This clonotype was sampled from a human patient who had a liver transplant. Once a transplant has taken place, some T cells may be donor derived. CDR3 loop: CASSVGDNSPLHF. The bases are TGTGCCAGCAGCGTAGGCGATAATTCACCCCTCCACTTT.